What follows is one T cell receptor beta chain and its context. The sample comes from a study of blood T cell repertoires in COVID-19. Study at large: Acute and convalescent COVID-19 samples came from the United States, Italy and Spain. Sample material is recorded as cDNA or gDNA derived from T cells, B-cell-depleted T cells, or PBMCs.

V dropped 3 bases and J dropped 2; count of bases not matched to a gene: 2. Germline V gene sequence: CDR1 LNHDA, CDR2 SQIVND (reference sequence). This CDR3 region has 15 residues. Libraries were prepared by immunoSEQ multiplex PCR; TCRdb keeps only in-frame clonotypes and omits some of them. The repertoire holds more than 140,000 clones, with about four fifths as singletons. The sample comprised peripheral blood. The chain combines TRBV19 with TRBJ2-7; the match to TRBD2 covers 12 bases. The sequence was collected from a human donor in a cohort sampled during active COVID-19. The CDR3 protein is CASSIGLAGTYEQYF. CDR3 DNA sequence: TGTGCCAGTAGTATCGGACTAGCGGGAACCTACGAGCAGTACTTC.